Listed below are T cell receptor beta chains from one sample, sequenced in a study of T cells in Graves' hyperthyroidism and ophthalmopathy. Each CDR3 protein is one row after TCRdb ran MiXCR on the multiplex PCR reads. This sample has about 380,000 distinct CDR3 sequences, with approximately 15% found just once. Sequencing was performed on blood. These receptors were taken from a woman aged 60-75 years with Graves' hyperthyroidism. Both conserved end residues are part of each CDR3. Fields, in order: D gene, clone size, J gene, V gene, CDR3 protein, CDR3 DNA. D genes are given only for firm matches. Expanded clones get a size class; other rows say once, few or many, or leave the size out.

- | many | TRBJ1-1 | TRBV12-3/TRBV12-4 | CASSLGNWFEGQGLTEAFF | TGTGCCAGCAGTTTGGGAAATTGGTTCGAGGGCCAGGGGCTTACTGAAGCTTTCTTT
- | many | TRBJ2-7 | TRBV27 | CASSFYQGGDEQYF | TGTGCCAGCAGTTTCTACCAGGGAGGCGACGAGCAGTACTTC
TRBD1 | few | TRBJ2-1 | TRBV2 | CASGGQTYNEQFF | TGTGCCAGCGGGGGACAGACCTACAATGAGCAGTTCTTC
- | many | TRBJ1-1 | TRBV3-1 | CASSLPGLNTEAFF | TGTGCCAGCAGCCTTCCGGGCCTTAACACTGAAGCTTTCTTT
- | many | TRBJ2-7 | TRBV3-1 | CASSQAGVTYEQYF | TGTGCCAGCAGCCAAGCGGGAGTGACCTACGAGCAGTACTTC
- | few | TRBJ2-3 | TRBV12-3/TRBV12-4 | CASRDGGGGTQYF | TGTGCCAGCAGGGATGGGGGGGGCGGTACGCAGTATTTT
TRBD1 | many | TRBJ2-1 | TRBV10-3 | CAISYRQGDEQFF | TGTGCCATCAGTTACCGACAGGGTGATGAGCAGTTCTTC
TRBD2 | many | TRBJ2-1 | TRBV19 | CASRIGLAGSYNEQFF | TGTGCCAGTAGAATAGGACTAGCGGGATCCTACAATGAGCAGTTCTTC
TRBD1 | - | TRBJ2-7 | TRBV19 | CASSIDGGQGGEQYF | TGTGCCAGTAGTATAGACGGCGGACAGGGTGGCGAGCAGTACTTC
TRBD2 | many | TRBJ2-3 | TRBV27 | CASSLNSGSADTQYF | TGTGCCAGCAGTTTAAATAGCGGGAGTGCAGATACGCAGTATTTT
TRBD2 | many | TRBJ2-1 | TRBV27 | CASSSGTSGRGEQFF | TGTGCCAGCAGCTCCGGGACTAGCGGGAGAGGCGAGCAGTTCTTC
TRBD2 | - | TRBJ2-1 | TRBV5-6 | CASSSGTSGHNEQFF | TGTGCCAGCAGCTCAGGGACTAGCGGGCACAATGAGCAGTTCTTC
TRBD2 | many | TRBJ2-5 | TRBV19 | CASSINTASGGAETQYF | TGTGCCAGTAGTATCAATACGGCTAGCGGGGGGGCGGAGACCCAGTACTTC
- | many | TRBJ2-2 | TRBV11-1 | CASSRANTGELFF | TGTGCCAGCAGCCGCGCTAACACCGGGGAGCTGTTTTTT
- | - | TRBJ2-7 | TRBV7-2 | CASSLALIAYEQYF | TGTGCCAGCAGCTTAGCCTTGATCGCCTACGAGCAGTACTTC
- | many | TRBJ1-1 | TRBV15 | CATSSGLRAGRGTEAFF | TGTGCCACCAGCAGCGGCCTACGGGCGGGGCGAGGCACTGAAGCTTTCTTT
TRBD2 | many | TRBJ2-5 | TRBV20-1 | CSVFPGGRETQYF | TGCAGTGTATTTCCCGGCGGGAGGGAGACCCAGTACTTC
TRBD1 | many | TRBJ1-1 | TRBV30 | CAWTQGGAGAFF | TGTGCCTGGACCCAGGGGGGCGCTGGGGCTTTCTTT
- | few | TRBJ2-1 | TRBV5-1 | CASSLVASAYNEQFF | TGCGCCAGCAGCTTGGTGGCTAGCGCTTACAATGAGCAGTTCTTC
- | many | TRBJ2-2 | TRBV5-6 | CASSLGLPPGTGELFF | TGTGCCAGCAGTCTAGGGCTTCCTCCGGGCACCGGGGAGCTGTTTTTT
- | many | TRBJ2-7 | TRBV30 | CAWRYQGANEQYF | TGTGCCTGGAGATATCAGGGTGCCAACGAGCAGTACTTC
TRBD1 | many | TRBJ2-7 | TRBV13 | CASSLEGQGSPEQYF | TGTGCCAGCAGCTTAGAGGGACAGGGATCCCCCGAGCAGTACTTC
TRBD1 | many | TRBJ1-2 | TRBV5-8 | CASSPTGVGYTF | TGTGCCAGCAGCCCGACAGGGGTAGGCTACACCTTC
- | few | TRBJ2-5 | TRBV6-1 | CASRDRTWTQYF | TGTGCCAGCCGGGACCGGACGTGGACCCAGTACTTC
TRBD2 | many | TRBJ2-4 | TRBV12-3/TRBV12-4 | CASSSSNLGLAGPRNIQYF | TGTGCCAGCAGCTCATCCAACCTGGGACTAGCGGGACCCAGAAACATTCAGTACTTC
- | few | TRBJ2-6 | TRBV7-8 | CASSFYICSAGAGANVLTF | -
TRBD1 | many | TRBJ1-2 | TRBV27 | CASSPQDRVGGYTF | TGTGCCAGCAGCCCCCAAGACAGGGTCGGGGGCTACACCTTC
- | - | TRBJ2-1 | TRBV7-8 | CAANKGEFSYNEQFF | TGTGCCGCCAACAAAGGGGAATTCTCCTACAATGAGCAGTTCTTC
- | few | TRBJ2-5 | TRBV6-5 | CASSFTGLGGGTQYF | TGTGCCAGCAGTTTTACGGGGCTCGGGGGCGGGACCCAGTACTTC
TRBD2 | many | TRBJ2-5 | TRBV5-5 | CASSWLAGGGQETQYF | TGTGCCAGCAGCTGGTTAGCGGGAGGCGGCCAAGAGACCCAGTACTTC
- | - | TRBJ1-3 | TRBV25-1 | CASSEYHDISGNTIYF | TGTGCCAGCAGTGAATATCACGACATATCTGGAAACACCATATATTTT
- | many | TRBJ2-5 | TRBV19 | CASSAQGYAKTQYF | TGTGCCAGTAGCGCCCAGGGGTACGCGAAGACCCAGTACTTC
- | - | TRBJ1-2 | TRBV5-1 | CASSSGQGDGYTF | TGCGCCAGCAGCTCGGGTCAAGGGGATGGCTACACCTTC
TRBD2 | - | TRBJ2-2 | TRBV20-1 | CSAWASGRTGELFF | TGCAGTGCTTGGGCTAGCGGGAGGACTGGGGAGCTGTTCTTT